Following are 18 T cell receptor beta chains from one sample sequenced in a study of blood T cell repertoires in COVID-19. Method: immunoSEQ multiplex PCR; TCRdb's copy keeps in-frame clones and lacks some. This table holds tens of thousands of clones, roughly 78% found once. The sequencing sample was made of peripheral blood. These receptors were obtained from a man in his sixties with acute or convalescent COVID-19.

The chain links TRBV5-6 to TRBJ2-1, with a possible D match to TRBD2 (5 bases). V lost 7 bases to trimming and J lost 4 bases, with 15 bases between them. Germline V CDR1 and CDR2: SGHDT, YYEEEE. There are 14 residues in the CDR3. The chain's CDR3 is CASCKEVAYNEQFF. The CDR3, as DNA: TGTGCCAGCTGTAAGGAGGTCGCTTACAATGAGCAGTTCTTC.

The chain combines TRBV4-2 with TRBJ1-4; D gene uncertain. Deletions cut 4 bases from V and 8 bases from J, with 11 bases between. Germline V gives CDR1 LGHNA, CDR2 YNFKEQ. The CDR3 runs to 13 residues. This chain's CDR3 is CASSPVLWEKLFF. CDR3 coding DNA: TGTGCCAGCAGCCCTGTTCTATGGGAAAAACTGTTTTTT.

The chain has TRBV12-5 and TRBJ1-5; maybe TRBD1 (6 bases). From germline, CDR1 is LGHNT and CDR2 FRNRAP. Deletions cut 6 bases from V and 7 bases from J, with 22 bases between. There are 16 residues in the CDR3. The CDR3 region is CASGPQGPVEVQPQHF. The CDR3 nucleotides are TGTGCTAGTGGGCCGCAGGGGCCCGTAGAGGTGCAGCCCCAGCATTTT.

V is TRBV30 and J is TRBJ1-1; D is unresolved. CDR1 and CDR2 (germline): GTSNPN, SVGIG (reference sequence). Deletions cut 4 bases from V and 4 bases from J, with 10 bases between. The CDR3 has 12 amino acids. This CDR3 reads CAWTPKSTEAFF. The CDR3 DNA follows: TGTGCCTGGACCCCGAAGAGCACTGAAGCTTTCTTT.

The rearrangement joins TRBV7-8 to TRBJ1-4, with 7 bases matching TRBD1. Germline CDR1 reads SGHVS; CDR2 reads FQNEAQ. V lost 5 bases, J lost 2 bases, and 5 bases stayed unmatched. The CDR3 has 15 residues. CDR3 in DNA: TGTGCCAGCAGCATACAGGGGCGCACTAATGAAAAACTGTTTTTT. This codes for CASSIQGRTNEKLFF.

This clone appeared once. The genes are TRBV25-1 and TRBJ2-1, with 13 bases identical to TRBD2. The CDR3 totals 16 residues. Germline V gene lookup returns CDR1 MGHDK and CDR2 SYGVNS. The V and J ends lost 5 bases and 9 bases, in that order; junction bases with no gene match: 10. The DNA for the CDR3 is TGTGCCAGCAGTCCCCCCCCCACTAGCGGGAGGGTTGAGCAGTTCTTC. Residues: CASSPPPTSGRVEQFF.

This clone has only a few counts. This chain connects TRBV28 to TRBJ1-2; no firm D call. Per the germline V gene, CDR1 is MDHEN and CDR2 is SYDVKM. Trimming removed 4 bases from V and 8 bases from J, with 11 bases in between. The CDR3 is 12 residues long. CDR3 nucleotides: TGTGCCAGCAGTTCAAGTTCCGCGGGCTACACCTTC. As protein: CASSSSSAGYTF.

The chain uses TRBV7-9 and TRBJ2-3, with D perhaps matching TRBD2 (5 bases). CDR3 length: 16 amino acids. The ends were cut back, 5 bases at V and 8 bases at J, with 23 bases in the middle. Looked up from germline, CDR1 is SEHNR and CDR2 is FQNEAQ (reference sequence). The CDR3 loop reads CASSTTERRSTTTQYF. In nucleotides, the CDR3 is TGTGCCAGCAGCACGACGGAGCGGCGTAGTACTACTACGCAGTATTTT.

In this sample, this clone turned up a few times. The chain couples TRBV9 to TRBJ2-1; D might be TRBD2 (6 bases). Per the germline V gene, CDR1 is SGDLS and CDR2 is YYNGEE. The CDR3 runs 14 residues. V was trimmed by 0 bases and J by 6 bases, leaving 10 bases between them. The CDR3 loop is CASSVGTSLNEQFF. In DNA, the CDR3 is TGTGCCAGCAGCGTAGGAACTAGCCTCAATGAGCAGTTCTTC.

This clone was seen only a few times. The chain joins TRBV12-5 to TRBJ1-2; 7 bases are a match to TRBD1. Germline V gives CDR1 LGHNT, CDR2 FRNRAP. This CDR3 is built from 13 residues. The J segment lost 3 bases and the V segment lost 7 bases, leaving 5 bases of the junction unmatched. The CDR3 here is CASALGTDYGYTF. CDR3 DNA: TGTGCTAGTGCCCTGGGGACAGACTATGGCTACACCTTC.

This clone was seen only once. Other DNA sequences within the sample encode an identical CDR3. This chain uses TRBV7-2 with TRBJ2-1; 8 positions match TRBD2. The V segment lost 5 bases and the J segment 0 bases; nucleotides outside the gene matches: 3. Germline-derived CDR1 and CDR2 are SGHTA and FQGNSA. The CDR3 extends over 15 amino acids. The chain's CDR3 is CASSPTSGSYNEQFF. CDR3 nucleotide sequence: TGTGCCAGCAGCCCAACTAGCGGCTCCTACAATGAGCAGTTCTTC.

This chain links TRBV27 with TRBJ2-6; 7 bases are a match to TRBD1. Trimming at V came to 6 bases and at J to 2 bases, leaving 10 bases not matched to a gene. CDR1 and CDR2 from the germline V gene are MNHEY and SMNVEV (reference sequence). The CDR3 length is 17 residues. The CDR3 nucleotides read TGTGCCAGCAGCCACCACCACACAGGGGCTGGGGCCAACGTCCTGACTTTC. Residues: CASSHHHTGAGANVLTF.

The J gene is TRBJ1-5, the V gene TRBV14; D is uncertain. CDR3 length: 13 amino acids. V was pared by 0 bases and J by 7 bases, with 7 bases between. Germline-derived CDR1 and CDR2 are SGHDN and FVKESK. The CDR3: CASSQDLGQPQHF. The CDR3 DNA is TGTGCCAGCAGCCAAGATCTGGGCCAGCCCCAGCATTTT.

This clone was picked up a small number of times. V and J are TRBV5-6 and TRBJ2-7; maybe TRBD2 (5 bases). V lost 5 bases and J 0 bases, leaving 15 bases between the germline ends. The germline gives CDR1 SGHDT, CDR2 YYEEEE. The CDR3 loop spans 15 amino acids. The CDR3 is CASRTSRDPSYEQYF. The CDR3 DNA follows: TGTGCCAGCAGGACCAGCCGGGATCCCTCCTACGAGCAGTACTTC.

The chain couples TRBV5-1 to TRBJ2-7, with a weak D call TRBD1 (5 bases). V gave up 5 bases and J gave up 1 base, with 16 bases separating them. The CDR3 has 15 amino acids. The germline V gene has CDR1 SGHRS and CDR2 YFSETQ. This CDR3 reads CASRVSWTPSYEQYF. The CDR3 DNA reads as TGCGCCAGCAGAGTTTCCTGGACACCTTCCTACGAGCAGTACTTC.

The V gene is TRBV9, the J gene TRBJ1-6; 8 nucleotides match TRBD1. The CDR3 has 15 residues. V dropped 2 bases and J dropped 7; count of bases not matched to a gene: 5. Germline V gives CDR1 SGDLS, CDR2 YYNGEE. As DNA, the CDR3 is TGTGCCAGCAGCGTGGGACAGGTGCTAAATTCACCCCTCCACTTT. Its protein product is CASSVGQVLNSPLHF.

The rearrangement joins TRBV28 to TRBJ1-2; perhaps TRBD1 as D (5 bases). This CDR3 comprises 14 residues. From germline, CDR1 is MDHEN and CDR2 SYDVKM. Between the trimmed V and J ends, which lost 7 bases and 3 bases, there was a span of 15 bases. The CDR3 nucleotides read TGTGCCAGCAACCAGCCGGACACGGACTATGGCTACACCTTC. As protein: CASNQPDTDYGYTF.

The chain joins TRBV5-6 to TRBJ2-5; 9 nucleotides agree with TRBD2. The CDR3 sequence is 15 residues long. The germline CDR1 and CDR2 sequences are SGHDT and YYEEEE. The V segment lost 3 bases and the J segment 5 bases; nucleotides outside the gene matches: 8. CDR3 sequence: CASSSLAGVRETQYF. In nucleotides, the CDR3 is TGTGCCAGCAGCTCCTTAGCGGGGGTGAGGGAGACCCAGTACTTC. Based on the CDR3 plus reference TRBV5-6 and TRBJ2-5, the full variable domain is DAGVTQSPTHLIKTRGQQVTLRCSPKSGHDTVSWYQQALGQGPQFIFQYYEEEERQRGNFPDRFSGHQFPNYSSELNVNALLLGDSALYLCASSSLAGVRETQYFGPGTRLLVL.